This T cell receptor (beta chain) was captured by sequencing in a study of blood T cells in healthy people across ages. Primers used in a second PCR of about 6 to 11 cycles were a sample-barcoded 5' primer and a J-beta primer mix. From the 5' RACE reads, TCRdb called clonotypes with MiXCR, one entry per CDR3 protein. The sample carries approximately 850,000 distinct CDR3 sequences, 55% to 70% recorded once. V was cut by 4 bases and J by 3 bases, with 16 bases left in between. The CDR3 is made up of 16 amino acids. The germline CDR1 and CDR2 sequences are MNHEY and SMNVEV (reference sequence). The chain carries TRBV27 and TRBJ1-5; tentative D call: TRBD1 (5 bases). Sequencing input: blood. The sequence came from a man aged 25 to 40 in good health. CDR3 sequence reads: CASSYWAGLINQPQHF. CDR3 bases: TGTGCCAGCAGTTATTGGGCAGGGTTGATCAATCAGCCCCAGCATTTT.